These T cell receptor beta chains were read from a single sample in a study of blood T cell repertoires in COVID-19. Clones were read by immunoSEQ multiplex PCR, and TCRdb kept only the in-frame ones, dropping some. The sample contains over 85,000 clones, 60% to 80% of which appear only once. The specimen was peripheral blood. The receptors here all came from a woman aged 80 or over with active or convalescent COVID-19. The CDR3 runs from the conserved cysteine through the conserved F or W. The D gene is left open where the match is weak. Clone size is shown for a subset of rows, as once, few, many or a class of expanded clone.

abundance	d_gene	j_gene	v_gene	CDR3nt	CDR3aa
NA	NA	TRBJ1-3	TRBV5-1	TGCGCCAGCAGCTTGGCCCCGAGCTCTGGAAACACCATATATTTT	CASSLAPSSGNTIYF
NA	TRBD2	TRBJ2-3	TRBV28	TGTGCCAGCAGTTTGGCCGCGGGGGGGAACACAGATACGCAGTATTTT	CASSLAAGGNTDTQYF
NA	TRBD1	TRBJ1-2	TRBV30	TGTGCCTGGACCGACAGGGGGAACATATACTATGGCTACACCTTC	CAWTDRGNIYYGYTF
NA	TRBD1	TRBJ1-1	TRBV5-4	TGTGCCAGCAGCTCACGGGACAGGACTACTGCCACTGAAGCTTTCTTT	CASSSRDRTTATEAFF
once	TRBD1	TRBJ1-2	TRBV3-1/TRBV3-2	TGTGCCAGCAGCCCCGGGACAGACCGAAACTATGGCTACACCTTC	CASSPGTDRNYGYTF
NA	NA	TRBJ1-5	TRBV7-2	TGTGCCAGCAGCTTAGTGGGAGGGGTTGGTCAGCCCCAGCATTTT	CASSLVGGVGQPQHF
once	TRBD1	TRBJ1-4	TRBV2	TGTGCCAGCAGTGAGATGGACAGGGCTTTTAATGAAAAACTGTTTTTT	CASSEMDRAFNEKLFF
NA	TRBD2	TRBJ2-7	TRBV5-4	TGTGCCAGCAGCCAAACTTTGACTAGCGGGAGCGAGCAGTACTTC	CASSQTLTSGSEQYF
NA	NA	TRBJ2-1	TRBV29-1	TGCAGCGTTGGGGGGCTCCCCCTCAATGAGCAGTTCTTC	CSVGGLPLNEQFF
NA	NA	TRBJ2-6	TRBV4-1	TGCGCCAGCAGCCAAGCCCCGACTGTCTCTGGGGCCAACGTCCTGACTTTC	CASSQAPTVSGANVLTF
once	TRBD2	TRBJ2-2	TRBV5-4	TGTGCCAGCAGCTTGGGGGGGGGACTAGCGGGAGGCACCGGGGAGCTGTTTTTT	CASSLGGGLAGGTGELFF
few	TRBD1	TRBJ2-1	TRBV5-4	TGTGCCAGCAGCCAAACCGGGACAGGGGCCAATGAGCAGTTCTTC	CASSQTGTGANEQFF
few	NA	TRBJ1-3	TRBV6-6	TGTGCCAGCAACCCAGGGTTTAGCACTGGAAACACCATATATTTT	CASNPGFSTGNTIYF
NA	NA	TRBJ1-5	TRBV5-1	TGCGCCAGCAGCCCCTATGGGGGGGAAGGTCAGCCCCAGCATTTT	CASSPYGGEGQPQHF
NA	NA	TRBJ2-7	TRBV6-5	TGTGCCAGCAGTTACCTCCCGGACTCATCCTACGAGCAGTACTTC	CASSYLPDSSYEQYF
once	NA	TRBJ2-3	TRBV3-1/TRBV3-2	TGTGCCAGCAGCCTGCAGGGGAACGATGTGGCAGATACGCAGTATTTT	CASSLQGNDVADTQYF